This TCR beta chain stems from a study of blood T cell repertoires in COVID-19. In the study overall: In each case, the material was cDNA or gDNA derived from T cells, B-cell-depleted T cells, or PBMCs.

This clone was detected only once. The V and J ends lost 2 bases and 1 base, in that order; junction bases with no gene match: 2. Germline-derived CDR1 and CDR2 are SGHTA and FQGNSA. This CDR3 has 15 residues. Sequencing used immunoSEQ multiplex PCR; TCRdb keeps in-frame clones, though not all of them. The data hold 130,000 to 150,000 clones, with around 90% observed a single time. This TCR derives from a man between 65 and 80 years old with acute or convalescent COVID-19. V is TRBV7-2 and J is TRBJ2-5; 9 bases are shared with TRBD2. The specimen sequenced was peripheral blood. As DNA, the CDR3 is TGTGCCAGCAGCTTAAGCGGGGGGATCCAAGAGACCCAGTACTTC. It yields the protein CASSLSGGIQETQYF.